This T cell receptor (beta chain) was found in a study of blood T cells in healthy people across ages. A J-beta primer mix and a sample-barcoded 5' primer were used in a second PCR of about 7 to 12 cycles. All cDNA molecules were each tagged by a template-switch adaptor with 12 random nucleotides. TCRdb reprocessed the 5' RACE reads via MiXCR and lists one record per CDR3 protein. The data hold some 900,000 distinct CDR3 sequences, with roughly 50% observed a single time. In germline, CDR1 is SGHTA, CDR2 FQGNSA. Trimming at V came to 5 bases and at J to 5 bases, leaving 5 bases not matched to a gene. This CDR3 is built from 13 residues. This clonotype was observed a handful of times. Its matching antigen is unknown. Findings and limits, study-wide: Age showed a roughly linear inverse relationship with TCR beta diversity per million T cells. Bulk PBMC profiling left naive and antigen-experienced comparisons inconclusive. A greater number of naive CD4+ cells and higher diversity distinguished long-lived donors from aged donors.

The sample consisted of blood. The chain combines TRBV7-2 with TRBJ1-2; 7 nucleotides match TRBD1. The receptor was isolated from a man aged 30 to 39 in good health. As DNA, the CDR3 is TGTGCCAGCAGCCCCCGGGACAGATATGGCTACACCTTC. It translates to CASSPRDRYGYTF.